One TCR beta chain is described in this entry. The antigen is undetermined. Researchers prepared the TCRbeta library using unique molecular identifiers, the study reports. TCRdb re-called the PCR reads through MiXCR, storing one row per CDR3 protein. The table includes fewer than 400,000 distinct CDR3 sequences, roughly 25% detected once. The sample comes from a study of T-cell reconstitution after alpha-beta-depleted transplantation in children. Study results and caveats: Several hundred rapidly expanded clones from non-depleted graft cells reportedly supplied alpha-beta T cells about two months post-transplant.

This clonotype was sampled from a male patient between 5 and 17 years old who had a stem cell transplant for acute lymphoblastic leukemia, so the T cells may come from the graft donor. Sequenced here: PBMCs, mostly from graft donor cells, sampled 180 days after TCRalphabeta/CD19-depleted stem cell transplant.

CDR3 DNA sequence: TGCGCCAGCAGTGAGTCGACCTTCCCTTACGAGCAGTACTTC. Amino acids: CASSESTFPYEQYF. The chain combines TRBV10-1 with TRBJ2-7; D not resolved. The CDR3 has 14 residues. Deletions cut 0 bases from V and 4 bases from J, with 10 bases between. Germline CDR1 WNHNN, CDR2 SYGVQD (reference sequence).